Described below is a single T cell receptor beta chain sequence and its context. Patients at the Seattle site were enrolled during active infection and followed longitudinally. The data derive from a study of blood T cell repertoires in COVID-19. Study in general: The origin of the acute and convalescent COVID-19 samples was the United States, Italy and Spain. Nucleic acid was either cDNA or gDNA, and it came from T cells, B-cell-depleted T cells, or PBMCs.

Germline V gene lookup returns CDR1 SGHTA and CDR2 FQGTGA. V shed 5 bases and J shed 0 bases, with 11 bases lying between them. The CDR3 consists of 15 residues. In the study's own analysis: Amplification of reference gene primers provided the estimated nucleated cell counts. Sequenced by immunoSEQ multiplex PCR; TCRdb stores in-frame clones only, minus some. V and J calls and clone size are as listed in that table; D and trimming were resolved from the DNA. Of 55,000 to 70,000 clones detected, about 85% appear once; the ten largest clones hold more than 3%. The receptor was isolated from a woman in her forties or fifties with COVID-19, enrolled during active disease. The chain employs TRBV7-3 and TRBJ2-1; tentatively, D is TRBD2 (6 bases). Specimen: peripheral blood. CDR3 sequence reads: CASSIAVSSYNEQFF. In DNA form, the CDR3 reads TGTGCCAGCAGCATAGCGGTAAGCTCCTACAATGAGCAGTTCTTC.